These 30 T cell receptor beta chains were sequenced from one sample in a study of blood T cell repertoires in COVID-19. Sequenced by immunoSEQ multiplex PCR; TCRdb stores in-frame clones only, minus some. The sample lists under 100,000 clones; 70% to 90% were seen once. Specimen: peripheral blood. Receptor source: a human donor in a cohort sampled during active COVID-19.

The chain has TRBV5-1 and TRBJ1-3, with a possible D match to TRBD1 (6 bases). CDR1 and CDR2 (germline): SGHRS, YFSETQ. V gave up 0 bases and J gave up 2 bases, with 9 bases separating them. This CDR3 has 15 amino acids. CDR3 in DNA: TGCGCCAGCAGCTTGGTGCCAGGGGCTGGAAACACCATATATTTT. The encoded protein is CASSLVPGAGNTIYF.

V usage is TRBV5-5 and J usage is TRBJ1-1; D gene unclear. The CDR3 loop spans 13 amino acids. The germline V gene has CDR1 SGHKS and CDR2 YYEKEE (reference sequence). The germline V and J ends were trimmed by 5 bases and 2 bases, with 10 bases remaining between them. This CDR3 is CASRETSNTEAFF. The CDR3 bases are TGTGCCAGCAGAGAGACAAGTAACACTGAAGCTTTCTTT. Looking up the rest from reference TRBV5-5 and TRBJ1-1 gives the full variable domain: DAGVTQSPTHLIKTRGQQVTLRCSPISGHKSVSWYQQVLGQGPQFIFQYYEKEERGRGNFPDRFSARQFPNYSSELNVNALLLGDSALYLCASRETSNTEAFFGQGTRLTVV.

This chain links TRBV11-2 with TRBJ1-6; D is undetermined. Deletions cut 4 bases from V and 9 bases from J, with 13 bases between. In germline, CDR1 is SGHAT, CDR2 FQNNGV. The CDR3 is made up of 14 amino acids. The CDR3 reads CASSSPRASSPLHF. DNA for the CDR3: TGTGCCAGCAGCTCCCCGCGGGCTAGTTCACCCCTCCACTTT.

CDR3 amino acids: CASSFLGQGYSYEQYF. The CDR3 DNA is TGTGCCAGCAGTTTTTTGGGACAGGGATACTCCTACGAGCAGTACTTC. The chain recombines TRBV28 with TRBJ2-7, with TRBD1 matching 9 bases. The germline V gene has CDR1 MDHEN and CDR2 SYDVKM. The V gene end was trimmed by 3 bases and the J gene end by 0 bases; junction bases not matched to a gene: 6. This CDR3 comprises 16 residues.

The CDR3 region has the DNA TGTGCCAGCAGTCTAAGAGCTAACACTGAAGCTTTCTTT. Its translation is CASSLRANTEAFF. J is TRBJ1-1 and V is TRBV27; D gene uncertain. The germline CDR1 and CDR2 sequences are MNHEY and SMNVEV (reference sequence). With 5 bases removed from V and 2 bases from J, the gap between germline ends came to 9 bases. The CDR3 extends over 13 amino acids.

The CDR3 sequence is CASSMVAGTGDTQYF. CDR3 nucleotides: TGTGCCAGTAGTATGGTAGCGGGGACGGGAGATACGCAGTATTTT. This chain links TRBV19 with TRBJ2-3; 8 nucleotides agree with TRBD2. The CDR3 length is 15 residues. Germline V lookup: CDR1 LNHDA, CDR2 SQIVND (reference sequence). J lost 5 bases, V lost 3 bases, and 7 bases had no gene match.

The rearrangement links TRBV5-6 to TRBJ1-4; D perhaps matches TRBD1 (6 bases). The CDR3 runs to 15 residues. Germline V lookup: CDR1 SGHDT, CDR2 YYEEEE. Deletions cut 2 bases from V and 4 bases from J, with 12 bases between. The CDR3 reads CASSFLQGNNEKLFF. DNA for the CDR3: TGTGCCAGCAGCTTCTTACAGGGAAATAATGAAAAACTGTTTTTT.

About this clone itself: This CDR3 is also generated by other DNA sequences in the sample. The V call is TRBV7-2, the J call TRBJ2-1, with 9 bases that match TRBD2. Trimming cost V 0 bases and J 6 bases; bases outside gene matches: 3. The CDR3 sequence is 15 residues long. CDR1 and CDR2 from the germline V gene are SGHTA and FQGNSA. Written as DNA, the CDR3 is TGTGCCAGCAGCTTAGCGGCGGGGGGGCTCAATGAGCAGTTCTTC. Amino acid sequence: CASSLAAGGLNEQFF.

The chain's CDR3 is CASSNLAGLDNEQFF. CDR3 in DNA: TGTGCCAGCAGTAACCTAGCGGGGTTGGACAATGAGCAGTTCTTC. V and J are TRBV6-5 and TRBJ2-1, with 9 bases that match TRBD2. Germline CDR1 reads MNHEY; CDR2 reads SVGAGI. After removal of 5 bases from V and 5 bases from J, the junction contained 7 bases not matched to a gene. The CDR3 consists of 15 residues.

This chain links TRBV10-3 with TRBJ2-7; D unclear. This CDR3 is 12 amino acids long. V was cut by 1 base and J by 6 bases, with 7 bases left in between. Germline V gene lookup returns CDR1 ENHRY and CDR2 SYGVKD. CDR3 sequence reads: CAISEYGGEQYF. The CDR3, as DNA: TGTGCCATCAGTGAGTACGGCGGCGAGCAGTACTTC.

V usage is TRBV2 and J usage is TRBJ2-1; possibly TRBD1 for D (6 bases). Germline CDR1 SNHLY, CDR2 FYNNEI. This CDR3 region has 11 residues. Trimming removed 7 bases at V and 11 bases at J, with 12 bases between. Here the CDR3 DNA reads TGTGCCAGCACCCAACAGGGTAAGCAGTTCTTC. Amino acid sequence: CASTQQGKQFF.

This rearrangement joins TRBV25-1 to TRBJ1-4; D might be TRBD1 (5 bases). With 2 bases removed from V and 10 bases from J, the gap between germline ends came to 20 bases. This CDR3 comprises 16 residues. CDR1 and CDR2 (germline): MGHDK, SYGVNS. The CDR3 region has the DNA TGTGCCAGCAGTGAACCCCGGGGGGGTAATCGCGTAAAACTGTTTTTT. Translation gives CASSEPRGGNRVKLFF.

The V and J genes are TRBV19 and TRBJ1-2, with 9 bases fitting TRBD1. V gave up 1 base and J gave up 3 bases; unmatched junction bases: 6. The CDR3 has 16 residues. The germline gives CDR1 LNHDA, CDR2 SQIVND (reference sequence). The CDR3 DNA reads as TGTGCCAGTAGTATAGTACAGGGGGCGAAAGACTATGGCTACACCTTC. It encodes CASSIVQGAKDYGYTF.

CDR3 bases: TGTGCCAGCAGCTTCTCGGGGGGGTACGAGCAGTACTTC. Translation: CASSFSGGYEQYF. V usage is TRBV7-2 and J usage is TRBJ2-7; 8 bases align to TRBD2. In germline, CDR1 is SGHTA, CDR2 FQGNSA. Germline trimming cut 3 bases from V and 4 bases from J; bases unmatched to any gene: 2. This CDR3 comprises 13 residues.

This CDR3 is CASSLAWGVGEQYF. The CDR3 DNA sequence: TGTGCCAGCAGCTTAGCGTGGGGGGTCGGCGAGCAGTACTTC. The chain is built from TRBV7-2 and TRBJ2-7, with a possible D match to TRBD2 (6 bases). V lost 0 bases and J 6 bases, leaving 12 bases between the germline ends. The CDR3 spans 14 residues. Germline V gives CDR1 SGHTA, CDR2 FQGNSA.

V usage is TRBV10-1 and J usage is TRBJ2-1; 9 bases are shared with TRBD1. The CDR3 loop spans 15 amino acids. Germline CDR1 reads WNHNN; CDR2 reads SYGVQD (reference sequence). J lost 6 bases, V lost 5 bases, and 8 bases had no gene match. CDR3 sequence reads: CASSQGGQGINEQFF. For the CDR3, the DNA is TGCGCCAGCAGTCAGGGGGGACAGGGCATCAATGAGCAGTTCTTC.

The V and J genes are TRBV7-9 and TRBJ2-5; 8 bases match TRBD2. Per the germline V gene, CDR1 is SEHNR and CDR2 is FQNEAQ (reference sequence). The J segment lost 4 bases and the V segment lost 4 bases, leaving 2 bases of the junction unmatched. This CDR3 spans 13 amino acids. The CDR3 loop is CASSSSGGETQYF. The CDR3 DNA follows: TGTGCCAGCAGCTCGAGCGGGGGAGAGACCCAGTACTTC.

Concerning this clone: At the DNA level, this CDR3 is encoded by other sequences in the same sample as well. CDR3 sequence (DNA): TGCGCCAGCAGCCCGGGACAGGGCGTCTATGGCTACACCTTC. Amino acids: CASSPGQGVYGYTF. The chain carries TRBV5-1 and TRBJ1-2, with 9 nucleotides matching TRBD1. V was clipped by 4 bases and J by 4 bases; unmatched bases: 5. The germline gives CDR1 SGHRS, CDR2 YFSETQ. The CDR3 loop spans 14 amino acids.

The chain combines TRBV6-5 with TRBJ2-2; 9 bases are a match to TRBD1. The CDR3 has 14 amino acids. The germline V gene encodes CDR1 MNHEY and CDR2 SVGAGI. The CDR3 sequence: CVSSGQGFTGELFF. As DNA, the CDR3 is TGTGTCTCGTCGGGACAGGGTTTCACCGGGGAGCTGTTTTTT.

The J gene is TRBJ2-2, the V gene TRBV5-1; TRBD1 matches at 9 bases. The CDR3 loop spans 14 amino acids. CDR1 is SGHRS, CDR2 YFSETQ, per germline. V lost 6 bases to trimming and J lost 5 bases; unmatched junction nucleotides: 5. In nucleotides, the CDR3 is TGCGCCAGCACAGGGACAGGGCGGACCGGGGAGCTGTTTTTT. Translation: CASTGTGRTGELFF.

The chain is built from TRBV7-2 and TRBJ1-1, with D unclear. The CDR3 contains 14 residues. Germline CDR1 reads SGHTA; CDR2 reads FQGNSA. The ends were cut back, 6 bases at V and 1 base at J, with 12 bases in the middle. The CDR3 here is CASSRGRGNTEAFF. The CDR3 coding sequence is TGTGCCAGCAGTCGCGGACGGGGGAACACTGAAGCTTTCTTT.

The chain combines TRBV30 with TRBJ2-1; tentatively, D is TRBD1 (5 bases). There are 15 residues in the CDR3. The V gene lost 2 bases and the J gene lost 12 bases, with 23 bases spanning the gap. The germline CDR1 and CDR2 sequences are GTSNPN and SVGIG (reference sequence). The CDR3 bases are TGTGCCTGGAGTAATATGTTGGGCAGGGCGTACGGGCAGTTCTTC. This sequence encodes CAWSNMLGRAYGQFF. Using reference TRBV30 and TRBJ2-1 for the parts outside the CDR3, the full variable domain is SQTIHQWPATLVQPVGSPLSLECTVEGTSNPNLYWYRQAAGRGLQLLFYSVGIGQISSEVPQNLSASRPQDRQFILSSKKLLLSDSGFYLCAWSNMLGRAYGQFFGPGTRLTVL.

The CDR3 DNA reads as TGCGCCAGCAGCCAAGTAACAGGCTCTGGAAACACCATATATTTT. Translated: CASSQVTGSGNTIYF. The chain is built from TRBV4-1 and TRBJ1-3; perhaps TRBD1 as D (5 bases). V shed 1 base and J shed 0 bases, with 7 bases lying between them. CDR1 and CDR2 (germline): MGHRA, YSYEKL. This CDR3 comprises 15 residues.

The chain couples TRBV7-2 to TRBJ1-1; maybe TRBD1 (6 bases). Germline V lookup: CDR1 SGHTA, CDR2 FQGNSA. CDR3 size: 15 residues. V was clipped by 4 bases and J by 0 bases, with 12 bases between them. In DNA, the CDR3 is TGTGCCAGCAGCTCACAGGGACACATGAACACTGAAGCTTTCTTT. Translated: CASSSQGHMNTEAFF.

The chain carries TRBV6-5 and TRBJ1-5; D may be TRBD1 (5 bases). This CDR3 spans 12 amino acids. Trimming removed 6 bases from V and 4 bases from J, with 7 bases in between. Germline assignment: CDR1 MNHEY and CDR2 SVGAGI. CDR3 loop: CASRSGNQPQHF. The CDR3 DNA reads TGTGCCAGCAGATCAGGGAATCAGCCCCAGCATTTT.

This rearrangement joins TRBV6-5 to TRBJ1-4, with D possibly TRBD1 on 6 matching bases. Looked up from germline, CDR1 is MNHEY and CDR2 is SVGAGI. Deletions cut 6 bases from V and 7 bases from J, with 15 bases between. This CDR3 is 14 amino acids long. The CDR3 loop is CASSPTGRSEKLFF. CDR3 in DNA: TGTGCCAGCAGCCCGACAGGACGCTCTGAAAAACTGTTTTTT.

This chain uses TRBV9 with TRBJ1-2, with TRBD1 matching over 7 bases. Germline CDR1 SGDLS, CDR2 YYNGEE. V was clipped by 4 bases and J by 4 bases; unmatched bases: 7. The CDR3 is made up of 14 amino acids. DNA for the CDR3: TGTGCCAGCAGCCCAGAGGGGGCACCCTATGGCTACACCTTC. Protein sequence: CASSPEGAPYGYTF. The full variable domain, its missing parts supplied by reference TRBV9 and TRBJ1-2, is DSGVTQTPKHLITATGQRVTLRCSPRSGDLSVYWYQQSLDQGLQFLIQYYNGEERAKGNILERFSAQQFPDLHSELNLSSLELGDSALYFCASSPEGAPYGYTFGSGTRLTVV.

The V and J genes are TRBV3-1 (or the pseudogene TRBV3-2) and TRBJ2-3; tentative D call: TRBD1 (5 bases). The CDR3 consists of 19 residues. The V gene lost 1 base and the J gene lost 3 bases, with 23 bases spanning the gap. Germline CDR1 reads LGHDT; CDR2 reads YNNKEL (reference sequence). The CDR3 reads CASSQVRGALPLGTDTQYF. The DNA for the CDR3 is TGTGCCAGCAGCCAAGTCCGTGGGGCCCTGCCCTTGGGGACAGATACGCAGTATTTT.

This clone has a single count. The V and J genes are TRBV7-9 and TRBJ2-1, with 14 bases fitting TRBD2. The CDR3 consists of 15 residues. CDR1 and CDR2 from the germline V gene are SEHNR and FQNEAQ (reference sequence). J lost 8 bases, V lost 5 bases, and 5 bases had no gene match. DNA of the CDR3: TGTGCCAGCAGCCCAGGACTAGCGGGGGGAGATGAGCAGTTCTTC. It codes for CASSPGLAGGDEQFF.

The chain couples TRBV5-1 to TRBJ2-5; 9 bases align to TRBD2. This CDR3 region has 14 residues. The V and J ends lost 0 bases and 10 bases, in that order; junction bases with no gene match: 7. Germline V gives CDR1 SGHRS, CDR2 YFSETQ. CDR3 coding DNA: TGCGCCAGCAGCTTGGCCGGGACTAGCTTAGACCAGTACTTC. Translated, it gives CASSLAGTSLDQYF.